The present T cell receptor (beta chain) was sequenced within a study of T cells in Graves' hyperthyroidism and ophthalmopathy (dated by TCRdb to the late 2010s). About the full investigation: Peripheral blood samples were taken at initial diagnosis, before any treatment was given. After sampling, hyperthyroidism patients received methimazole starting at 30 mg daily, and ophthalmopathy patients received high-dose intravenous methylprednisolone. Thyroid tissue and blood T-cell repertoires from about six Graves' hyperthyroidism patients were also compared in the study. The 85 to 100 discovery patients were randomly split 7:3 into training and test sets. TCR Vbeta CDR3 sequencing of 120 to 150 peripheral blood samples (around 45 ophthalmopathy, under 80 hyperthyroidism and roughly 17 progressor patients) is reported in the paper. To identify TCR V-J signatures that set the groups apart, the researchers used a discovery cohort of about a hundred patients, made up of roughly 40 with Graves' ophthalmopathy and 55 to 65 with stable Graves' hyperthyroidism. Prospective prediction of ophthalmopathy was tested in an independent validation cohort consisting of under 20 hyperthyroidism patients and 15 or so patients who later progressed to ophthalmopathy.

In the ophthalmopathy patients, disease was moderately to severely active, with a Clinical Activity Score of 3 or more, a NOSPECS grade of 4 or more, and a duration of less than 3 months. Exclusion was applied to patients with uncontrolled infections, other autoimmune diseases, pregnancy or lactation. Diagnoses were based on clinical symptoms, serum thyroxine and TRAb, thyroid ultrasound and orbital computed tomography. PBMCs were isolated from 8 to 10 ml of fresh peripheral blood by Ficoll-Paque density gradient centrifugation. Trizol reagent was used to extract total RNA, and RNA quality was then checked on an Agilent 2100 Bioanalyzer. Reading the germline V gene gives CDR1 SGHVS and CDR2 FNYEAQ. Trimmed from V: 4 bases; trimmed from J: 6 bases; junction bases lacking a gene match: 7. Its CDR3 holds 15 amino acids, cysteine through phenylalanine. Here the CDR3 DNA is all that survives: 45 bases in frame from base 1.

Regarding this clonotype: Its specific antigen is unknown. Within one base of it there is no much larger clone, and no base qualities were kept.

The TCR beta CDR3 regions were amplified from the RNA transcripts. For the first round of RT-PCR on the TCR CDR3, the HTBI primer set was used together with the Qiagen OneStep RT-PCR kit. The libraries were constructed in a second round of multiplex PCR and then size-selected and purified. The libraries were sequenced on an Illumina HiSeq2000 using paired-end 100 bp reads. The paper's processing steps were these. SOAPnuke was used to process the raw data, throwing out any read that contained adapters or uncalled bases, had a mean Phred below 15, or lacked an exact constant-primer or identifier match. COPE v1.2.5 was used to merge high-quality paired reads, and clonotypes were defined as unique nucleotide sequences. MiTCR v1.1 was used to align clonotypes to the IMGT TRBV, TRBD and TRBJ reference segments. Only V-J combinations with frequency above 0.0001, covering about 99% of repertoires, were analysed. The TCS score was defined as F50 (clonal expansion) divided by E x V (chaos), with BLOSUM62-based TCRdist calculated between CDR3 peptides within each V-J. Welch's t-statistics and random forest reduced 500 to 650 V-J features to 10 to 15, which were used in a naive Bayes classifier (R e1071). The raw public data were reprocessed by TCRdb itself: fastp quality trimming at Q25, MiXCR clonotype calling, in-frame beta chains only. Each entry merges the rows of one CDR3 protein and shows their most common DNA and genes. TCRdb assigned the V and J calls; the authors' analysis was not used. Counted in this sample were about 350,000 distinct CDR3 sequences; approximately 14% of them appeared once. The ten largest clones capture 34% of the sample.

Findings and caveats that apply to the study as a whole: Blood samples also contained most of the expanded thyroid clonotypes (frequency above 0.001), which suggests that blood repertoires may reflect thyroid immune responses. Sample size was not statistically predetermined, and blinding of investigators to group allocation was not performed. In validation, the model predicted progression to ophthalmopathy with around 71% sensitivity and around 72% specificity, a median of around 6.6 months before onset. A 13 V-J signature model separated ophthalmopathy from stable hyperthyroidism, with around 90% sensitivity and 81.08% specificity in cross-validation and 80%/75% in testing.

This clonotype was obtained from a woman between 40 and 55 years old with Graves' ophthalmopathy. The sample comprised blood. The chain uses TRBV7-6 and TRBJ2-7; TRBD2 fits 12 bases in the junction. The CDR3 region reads CASSSLTSGSAEQYF. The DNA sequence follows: TGTGCCAGCAGCTCCTTGACTAGCGGGAGTGCCGAGCAGTACTTC.